This TCR beta chain was identified during a study of CD8 T cells in ankylosing spondylitis. It was by quantitative 5'-RACE with molecular barcodes that TCR beta libraries were made. TCRdb fed the 5' RACE reads into MiXCR, producing one record per CDR3 protein. The sample carries hundreds of thousands of distinct CDR3 sequences, roughly 20% recorded once. This clonotype was seen a handful of times. The antigen remains undetermined. Germline CDR1 is SGDLS and CDR2 is YYNGEE. CDR3 length: 14 residues. V lost 2 bases, J lost 5 bases, and 13 bases lay in between. General observations from the study: A subset of motif variants has previously been described in the synovial fluid and blood of reactive arthritis. Disease-linked clones reportedly concentrated significantly in matched ankylosing spondylitis synovial fluid.

The chain employs TRBV9 and TRBJ2-5; D not certain. This clonotype originated in a male donor with ankylosing spondylitis or in good health (not recorded which). The sequenced sample consisted of blood, either unsorted or a sorted T cell fraction (not recorded which). CDR3 DNA sequence: TGTGCCAGCAGCGTCTGGGTGGGCCAGGAGACCCAGTACTTC. Protein product: CASSVWVGQETQYF.